The subject of this entry is one T cell receptor beta chain. This specimen comes from a study of blood T cell repertoires in COVID-19. J was trimmed by 7 bases and V by 1 base; bases with no gene match: 3. Looked up from germline, CDR1 is MGHRA and CDR2 is YSYEKL. The CDR3 spans 14 residues. Per the original methods: From reference gene primer amplification, estimates of nucleated cell counts were derived. Using immunoSEQ multiplex PCR, the repertoire was profiled, and TCRdb retains in-frame clones only, with some absent. V, J and clone size derive from that table, while D and trimming were established from the DNA sequence. The sample yields under 100,000 clones, more than 75% seen once.

The source material was peripheral blood. The rearrangement joins TRBV4-1 to TRBJ2-1; TRBD2 agrees at 8 bases. The sequence was collected from a human donor in a cohort sampled during active COVID-19. In DNA form, the CDR3 reads TGCGCCAGCAGCCAAGGCGGGGGGTTGAATGAGCAGTTCTTC. As protein: CASSQGGGLNEQFF.